This T cell receptor beta chain emerged from a study of blood T cell repertoires in COVID-19. Study-level information: Spain, Italy and the United States supplied samples that represented acute and convalescent COVID-19.

Seattle cases were enrolled at active infection and followed longitudinally. Original data processing: Nucleated cell number was recorded as an estimate derived from reference gene primer amplification. The protocol was immunoSEQ multiplex PCR, while the TCRdb copy is restricted to in-frame clones and leaves out a portion. D and trimming were read from the DNA, whereas the V and J calls and clone size are those reported in that table. The sample includes 360,000 or so clones, roughly 90% seen only once; the top ten take approximately 4.1%. This TCR derives from a woman aged 55-69 years with COVID-19, enrolled during active disease. Sequencing was carried out using peripheral blood.

The CDR3 DNA reads TGTGCCAGCAGTCCACAGGGGATGGGCTACACCTTC. Translating it yields CASSPQGMGYTF. V gene TRBV2 combines with J gene TRBJ1-2; TRBD1 aligns across 7 bases. V lost 5 bases and J lost 8; bases outside the gene matches: 5. Germline CDR1 reads SNHLY; CDR2 reads FYNNEI. CDR3 length: 12 residues.